This TCR beta chain was captured by sequencing in a study of regulatory T cells in long-lasting Graves disease. Time point here: newly diagnosed GD, antithyroid drugs for less than 3 months. RNA isolated from PBMCs was used to make the TCR library. Through Arm-PCR of CDR3 regions and iRepertoire HTBI primers, TCR beta libraries were built. One entry per CDR3 protein results from TCRdb running MiXCR on the multiplex PCR reads. The sample has about 380,000 distinct CDR3 sequences; around a sixth are singletons. The material was peripheral blood mononuclear cells (PBMCs), obtained at new diagnosis, from a patient treated with antithyroid drugs. The clonotype originates from a female donor with Graves disease.

CDR3 DNA sequence: TGCAGTGCAAGTAGGGCCTCGGGCACCAAAAACATTCAGTACTTC. Protein product: CSASRASGTKNIQYF. The rearrangement joins TRBV20-1 to TRBJ2-4; D unresolved. V dropped 6 bases and J dropped 2 bases, with 17 bases sitting between them. The length of the CDR3 is 15 residues. The germline gives CDR1 DFQATT, CDR2 SNEGSKA (reference sequence).